The 3 T cell receptor beta chains listed next were all sequenced from one sample in a study of blood T cells in healthy people across ages. Primed by a sample-barcoded 5' primer and a J-beta primer mix, a second PCR proceeded for 7 to 11 cycles. TCRdb passed the 5' RACE reads through MiXCR, listing each CDR3 protein once. The data contain more than 1.4 million distinct CDR3 sequences, about 43% of them seen just once; the ten biggest clones take up approximately 7.9%. Source material: blood. The receptors were sampled from a young woman in good health.

This chain links TRBV3-1 with TRBJ2-5; D might be TRBD2 (7 bases). The V and J ends lost 3 bases and 6 bases respectively, with 17 bases between them. This CDR3 region has 15 residues. The germline V gene encodes CDR1 LGHDT and CDR2 YNNKEL (reference sequence). CDR3 in DNA: TGTGCCAGCAGCCAGAAAGGGGGGGGCGGGAAGACCCAGTACTTC. Its protein is CASSQKGGGGKTQYF.

The sample holds a few counts of this clonotype. This chain joins TRBV4-1 and TRBJ1-1, with unresolved D. CDR3 length: 15 amino acids. CDR1 MGHRA and CDR2 YSYEKL come from the germline V gene. The V end lost 3 bases, the J end lost 6 bases, and 17 bases lay between the germline ends. The CDR3 region is CASSHPPEGLAEAFF. The CDR3 region has the DNA TGCGCCAGCAGCCACCCCCCAGAGGGATTGGCTGAAGCTTTCTTT.

The gene calls are TRBV2 and TRBJ2-1; D is uncertain. Germline-derived CDR1 and CDR2 are SNHLY and FYNNEI. Trimming took 11 bases from V and 0 from J, leaving 17 bases between them. The CDR3 runs to 15 residues. The CDR3 coding sequence is TGTGCCGGCACCCGTACTCCCGACTCCTACAATGAGCAGTTCTTC. This sequence encodes CAGTRTPDSYNEQFF.